A single sample is the source of the 3 T cell receptor beta chains below, sequenced in a study of blood T cell repertoires in COVID-19. Some clones are missing from TCRdb's copy, which holds only in-frame ones; the method was immunoSEQ multiplex PCR. In the table there are 150,000 to 200,000 clones, approximately 95% of which are singletons. The sample taken for sequencing was peripheral blood. The receptor source for this set is a woman aged 50 to 65 with acute or convalescent COVID-19.

This rearrangement joins TRBV4-1 to TRBJ2-3, with D perhaps TRBD2 (5 bases). The germline V gene has CDR1 MGHRA and CDR2 YSYEKL. V was trimmed by 1 base and J by 4 bases, leaving 12 bases between them. The CDR3 loop spans 15 amino acids. The DNA for the CDR3 is TGCGCCAGCAGCCAAGTCGGGGTGATGGCAGATACGCAGTATTTT. Its translation is CASSQVGVMADTQYF.

The chain couples TRBV7-2 to TRBJ2-7; a possible D gene is TRBD2 (6 bases). The CDR3 loop spans 15 amino acids. Germline lookup yields CDR1 SGHTA and CDR2 FQGNSA. Deletions cut 3 bases from V and 2 bases from J, with 14 bases between. The chain's CDR3 is CASSLGLLYPYEQYF. The CDR3 DNA sequence: TGTGCCAGCAGCTTGGGACTCTTGTACCCCTACGAGCAGTACTTC.

V usage is TRBV6-2 or TRBV6-3 and J usage is TRBJ1-2; 8 bases are a match to TRBD1. V trimming: 2 bases; J trimming: 11 bases; junction bases outside the gene matches: 7. Germline values: CDR1 MNHEY, CDR2 SVGEGT. The CDR3 runs 13 residues. Written as DNA, the CDR3 is TGTGCCAGCAGTTACCCCGGGACAGGCCGTTACACCTTC. Translation gives CASSYPGTGRYTF.